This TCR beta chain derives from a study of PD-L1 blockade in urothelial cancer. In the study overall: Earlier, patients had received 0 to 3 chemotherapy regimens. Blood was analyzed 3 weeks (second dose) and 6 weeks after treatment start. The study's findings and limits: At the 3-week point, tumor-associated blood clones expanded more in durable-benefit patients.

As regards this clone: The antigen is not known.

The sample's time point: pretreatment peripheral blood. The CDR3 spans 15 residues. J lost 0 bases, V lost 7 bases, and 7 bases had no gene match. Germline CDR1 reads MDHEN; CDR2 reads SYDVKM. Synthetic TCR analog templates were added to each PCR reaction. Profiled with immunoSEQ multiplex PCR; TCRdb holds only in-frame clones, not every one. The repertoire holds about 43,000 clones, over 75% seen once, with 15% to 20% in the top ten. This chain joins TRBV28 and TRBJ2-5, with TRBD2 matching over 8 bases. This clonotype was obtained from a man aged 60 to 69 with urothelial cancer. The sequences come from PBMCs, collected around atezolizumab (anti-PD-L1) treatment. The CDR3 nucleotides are TGTGCCAGCACCGGGACTAGTCCCTACCAAGAGACCCAGTACTTC. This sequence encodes CASTGTSPYQETQYF.